These T cell receptor beta chains were read from a single sample in a study of long-term antiretroviral therapy in people with HIV. Sequencing used immunoSEQ multiplex PCR; TCRdb keeps in-frame clones, though not all of them. Of roughly 20,000 clones in the sample, approximately 89% were seen once. Sample: unsorted PBMCs, taken 0.5 years after starting antiretroviral therapy. The receptors derive from a man between 35 and 55 years old with HIV. CDR3s include the opening cysteine and the closing phenylalanine or tryptophan.

v_gene	j_gene	CDR3aa
TRBV13	TRBJ2-7	CASRGSRTGPYEQYF
TRBV7-9	TRBJ2-5	CASSLDRDRETQYF
TRBV18	TRBJ1-2	CASSPKEGNYGYTF
TRBV6-5	TRBJ2-2	CASSYFPGGIPGELFF
TRBV6-6	TRBJ1-6	CASSFRDLHNSPLHF
TRBV5-6	TRBJ1-2	CASSLGLQGDYGYTF
TRBV2	TRBJ2-2	CASSPWAGGQAGELFF
TRBV10-2	TRBJ2-7	CASSGPGTTVYEQYF
TRBV30	TRBJ2-1	CAWSVLAGGRSEQFF
TRBV14	TRBJ1-3	CASSQDTHGGTIYF
TRBV5-4	TRBJ2-7	CASSFLDRDYEQYF
TRBV6-5	TRBJ1-1	CASSFGTGGKAFF
TRBV12-5	TRBJ2-5	CASGYNQETQYF
TRBV5-1	TRBJ2-7	CASKLAGGLRNEQYF
TRBV9	TRBJ2-1	CASSTRAGAMAFNEQFF
TRBV2	TRBJ1-6	CASRRGFPYSPLHF
TRBV7-3	TRBJ2-1	CASSLGPGSYNEQFF
TRBV29-1	TRBJ2-1	CSVEDSPPSFGVGEQFF
TRBV25-1	TRBJ2-5	CASSDLTGLKETQYF
TRBV30	TRBJ2-2	CAWSRLAGVSGELFF
TRBV12-5	TRBJ2-2	CAPGELFF
TRBV27	TRBJ1-1	CASSLSAGMNTEAFF
TRBV6-5	TRBJ2-5	CASARGGPETQYF
TRBV10-2	TRBJ2-1	CASRSLGGLSEQFF
TRBV28	TRBJ2-7	CASRGTSDLREQYF
TRBV6-6	TRBJ2-3	CASSYGSTDTQYF
TRBV6-1	TRBJ1-4	CASSLLGTNEKLFF
TRBV4-2	TRBJ2-3	CASSQEWGLAGVDTQYF